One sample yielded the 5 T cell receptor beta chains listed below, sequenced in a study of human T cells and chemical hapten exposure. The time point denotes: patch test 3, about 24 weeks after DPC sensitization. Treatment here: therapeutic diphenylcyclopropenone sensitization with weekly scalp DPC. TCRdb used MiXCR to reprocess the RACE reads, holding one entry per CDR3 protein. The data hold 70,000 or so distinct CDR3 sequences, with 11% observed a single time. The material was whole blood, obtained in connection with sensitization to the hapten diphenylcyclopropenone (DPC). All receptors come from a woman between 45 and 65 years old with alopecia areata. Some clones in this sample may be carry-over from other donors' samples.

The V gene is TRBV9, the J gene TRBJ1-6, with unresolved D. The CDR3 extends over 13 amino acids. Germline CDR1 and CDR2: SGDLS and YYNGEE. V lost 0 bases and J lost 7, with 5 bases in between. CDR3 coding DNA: TGTGCCAGCAGCGTAGGAAAGAATTCACCCCTCCACTTT. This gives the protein CASSVGKNSPLHF. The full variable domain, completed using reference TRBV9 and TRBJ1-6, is DSGVTQTPKHLITATGQRVTLRCSPRSGDLSVYWYQQSLDQGLQFLIQYYNGEERAKGNILERFSAQQFPDLHSELNLSSLELGDSALYFCASSVGKNSPLHFGNGTRLTVT.

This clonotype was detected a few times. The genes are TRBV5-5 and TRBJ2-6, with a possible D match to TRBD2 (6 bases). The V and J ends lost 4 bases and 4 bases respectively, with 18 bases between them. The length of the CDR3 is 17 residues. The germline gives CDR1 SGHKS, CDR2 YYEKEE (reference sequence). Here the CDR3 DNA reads TGTGCCAGCAGCCACCTCCCGGGACTCGGAGGGGCCAACGTCCTGACTTTC. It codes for CASSHLPGLGGANVLTF.

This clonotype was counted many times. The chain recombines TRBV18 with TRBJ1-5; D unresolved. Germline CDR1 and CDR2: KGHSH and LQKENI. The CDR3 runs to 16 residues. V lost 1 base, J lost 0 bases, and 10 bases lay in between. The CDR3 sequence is CASSPRAANSNQPQHF. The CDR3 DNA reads TGTGCCAGCTCACCACGAGCGGCTAATAGCAATCAGCCCCAGCATTTT.

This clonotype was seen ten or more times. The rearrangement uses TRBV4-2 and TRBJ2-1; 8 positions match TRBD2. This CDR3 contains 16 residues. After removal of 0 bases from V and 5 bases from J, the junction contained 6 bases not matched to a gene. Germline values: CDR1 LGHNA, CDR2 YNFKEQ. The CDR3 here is CASSQDPGGAHNEQFF. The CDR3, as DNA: TGTGCCAGCAGCCAAGATCCCGGGGGGGCCCACAATGAGCAGTTCTTC.

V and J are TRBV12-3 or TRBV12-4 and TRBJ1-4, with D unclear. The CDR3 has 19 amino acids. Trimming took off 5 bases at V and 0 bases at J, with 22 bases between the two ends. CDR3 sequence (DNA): TGTGCCAGCAGTACTTTAGACCCAACCCAGGCCGCAACTAATGAAAAACTGTTTTTT. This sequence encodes CASSTLDPTQAATNEKLFF.